These 13 T cell receptor beta chains originate from one sample sequenced in a study of cytomegalovirus exposure and HLA in healthy donors. 60 Vbeta and 13 Jbeta primers were used in PCR. Assay: immunoSEQ multiplex PCR; the TCRdb copy retains only in-frame clones and omits some. The top ten hold 1.5% to 2% of the sample, which has about 110,000 clones, approximately 83% seen once. The sample was PBMCs. The receptors come from a man aged 35 to 55 in good health and CMV-seronegative.

This clone occurred once. This chain joins TRBV18 and TRBJ1-1, with D perhaps TRBD1 (5 bases). V was shortened by 3 bases and J by 2 bases, with 13 bases between the two germline ends. The germline CDR1 and CDR2 sequences are KGHSH and LQKENI. The CDR3 spans 15 residues. In DNA, the CDR3 is TGTGCCAGCTCACCCCCCAGGACAAGTAACACTGAAGCTTTCTTT. This encodes CASSPPRTSNTEAFF.

The rearrangement links TRBV19 to TRBJ1-2; tentatively, D is TRBD1 (5 bases). The CDR3 is made up of 13 amino acids. The V and J ends lost 1 base and 7 bases respectively, with 10 bases between them. Germline V lookup: CDR1 LNHDA, CDR2 SQIVND (reference sequence). The CDR3 nucleotides are TGTGCCAGTAGTATAGTGGGGCTACTTGGCTACACCTTC. Protein product: CASSIVGLLGYTF.

This clone occurred once. The V call is TRBV7-9, the J call TRBJ2-1, with D tentatively TRBD2 (5 bases). The length of the CDR3 is 13 residues. V was clipped by 5 bases and J by 7 bases, with 12 bases between them. Germline V gene sequence: CDR1 SEHNR, CDR2 FQNEAQ (reference sequence). In nucleotides, the CDR3 is TGTGCCAGCAGCCAGTTCTCGGGGAATGAGCAGTTCTTC. It specifies CASSQFSGNEQFF.

The rearrangement links TRBV9 to TRBJ1-1; D gene uncertain. Trimming pared 1 base from V and 8 bases from J, leaving 9 bases between. The length of the CDR3 is 12 residues. CDR1 is SGDLS and CDR2 is YYNGEE in the germline V gene. For the CDR3, the DNA is TGTGCCAGCAGCGTAAATTACGGGGAAGCTTTCTTT. Translating it yields CASSVNYGEAFF.

The chain couples TRBV9 to TRBJ2-3, with 9 bases identical to TRBD1. The CDR3 runs 15 residues. Germline values: CDR1 SGDLS, CDR2 YYNGEE. The ends lost 4 bases at V and 1 base at J; junction bases unmatched: 4. The CDR3 nucleotides read TGTGCCAGCAGCTTTGACAGGGGGGGCACAGATACGCAGTATTTT. Translating it yields CASSFDRGGTDTQYF.

V usage is TRBV6-1 and J usage is TRBJ2-1; 11 nucleotides agree with TRBD2. This CDR3 is built from 19 residues. The ends lost 4 bases at V and 0 bases at J; junction bases unmatched: 11. Germline CDR1 is MNHNS and CDR2 is SASEGT. Here the CDR3 reads CASSVSGGAKQGSYNEQFF. For the CDR3, the DNA is TGTGCCAGCAGTGTTAGCGGGGGGGCCAAGCAGGGCTCCTACAATGAGCAGTTCTTC.

The chain couples TRBV6-1 to TRBJ2-5, with 9 bases fitting TRBD2. The junction had 5 bases not matched to a gene; V was cut back by 6 bases and J by 0 bases. Germline V lookup: CDR1 MNHNS, CDR2 SASEGT. CDR3 length: 15 amino acids. The CDR3 DNA sequence: TGTGCCAGCAGAGGACTAGCGCCTTACCAAGAGACCCAGTACTTC. It encodes CASRGLAPYQETQYF.

The V call is TRBV10-2, the J call TRBJ1-5; D remains ambiguous. The CDR3 consists of 13 residues. Germline CDR1 and CDR2: WSHSY and SAAADI. Trimming removed 6 bases from V and 5 bases from J, with 11 bases in between. CDR3 in amino acids: CASSRDGYQPQHF. The CDR3 DNA reads TGCGCCAGCAGCCGGGATGGTTATCAGCCCCAGCATTTT.

This clone was detected only a few times. This chain uses TRBV7-6 with TRBJ1-1; 8 positions agree with TRBD1. CDR1 is SGHVS and CDR2 is FNYEAQ in the germline V gene. There are 15 residues in the CDR3. J gave up 5 bases and V 5 bases, and 10 bases lay outside the gene matches. The CDR3 nucleotides are TGTGCCAGCAGCCCCGGACAGGGCCAGGGAACTGAAGCTTTCTTT. This encodes CASSPGQGQGTEAFF. The complete variable domain, with remaining parts taken from reference TRBV7-6 and TRBJ1-1, reads GAGVSQSPRYKVTKRGQDVALRCDPISGHVSLYWYRQALGQGPEFLTYFNYEAQQDKSGLPNDRFSAERPEGSISTLTIQRTEQRDSAMYRCASSPGQGQGTEAFFGQGTRLTVV.

This chain connects TRBV5-6 to TRBJ1-5, with D tentatively TRBD1 (5 bases). V was pared by 3 bases and J by 0 bases, with 10 bases between. Germline-derived CDR1 and CDR2 are SGHDT and YYEEEE. The CDR3 consists of 15 residues. CDR3 in amino acids: CASSSRDYSNQPQHF. CDR3 DNA: TGTGCCAGCAGCTCCAGGGATTATAGCAATCAGCCCCAGCATTTT.

This clone was counted a single time. The V and J genes are TRBV5-1 and TRBJ2-5; possible D gene TRBD1, 6 bases. The CDR3 runs to 13 residues. Trimming pared 4 bases from V and 5 bases from J, leaving 12 bases between. Germline CDR1 SGHRS, CDR2 YFSETQ. This CDR3 reads CASSIQGRETQYF. The CDR3 DNA sequence: TGCGCCAGCAGCATACAGGGTCGGGAGACCCAGTACTTC.

In this sample, this clone turned up a few times. This chain uses TRBV7-9 with TRBJ1-4, with 10 nucleotides matching TRBD1. There are 17 residues in the CDR3. Germline V gene lookup returns CDR1 SEHNR and CDR2 FQNEAQ (reference sequence). J was trimmed by 3 bases and V by 3 bases; bases with no gene match: 7. The CDR3 region is CASSLRQGASANEKLFF. For the CDR3, the DNA is TGTGCCAGCAGCTTGCGACAGGGGGCTTCGGCTAATGAAAAACTGTTTTTT.

The V and J genes are TRBV7-2 and TRBJ1-4; D not certain. V lost 5 bases to trimming and J lost 5 bases, with 12 bases between them. This CDR3 is 14 amino acids long. Germline CDR1 SGHTA, CDR2 FQGNSA. This CDR3 is CASSPRLRNEKLFF. The DNA of the CDR3 is TGTGCCAGCAGCCCCAGGCTCCGAAATGAAAAACTGTTTTTT. Full variable domain (rest looked up from reference TRBV7-2 and TRBJ1-4): GAGVSQSPSNKVTEKGKDVELRCDPISGHTALYWYRQSLGQGLEFLIYFQGNSAPDKSGLPSDRFSAERTGGSVSTLTIQRTQQEDSAVYLCASSPRLRNEKLFFGSGTQLSVL.